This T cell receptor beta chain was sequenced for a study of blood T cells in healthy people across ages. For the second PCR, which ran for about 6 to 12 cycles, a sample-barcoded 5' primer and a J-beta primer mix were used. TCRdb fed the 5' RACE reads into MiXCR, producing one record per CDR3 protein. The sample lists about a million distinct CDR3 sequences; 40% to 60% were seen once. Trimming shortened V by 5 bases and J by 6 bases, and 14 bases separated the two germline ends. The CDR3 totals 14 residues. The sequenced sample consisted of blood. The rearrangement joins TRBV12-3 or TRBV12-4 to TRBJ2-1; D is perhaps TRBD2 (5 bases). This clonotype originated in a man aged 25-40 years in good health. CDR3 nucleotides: TGTGCCAGCAGTCCCCAGGCGGGCCGCAATGAGCAGTTCTTC. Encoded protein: CASSPQAGRNEQFF.